This T cell receptor beta chain comes out of a study of blood T cell repertoires in COVID-19. Per the original data handling: Scientists estimated how many nucleated cells there were by amplifying reference gene primers. The assay was immunoSEQ multiplex PCR, and TCRdb's table has in-frame clones only and misses some. That table supplies the V and J calls and clone size; D and trimming were determined from the DNA. The sample records roughly 280,000 clones, around 90% being singletons. Trimming took 4 bases from V and 5 from J; bases not matched to a gene: 7. Germline loops: CDR1 SGHTS, CDR2 YDEGEE. This CDR3 spans 14 amino acids. Participant-reported clinical history was the basis for cohort assignment.

This receptor was taken from a woman aged 50 to 60 who had recovered from COVID-19. V gene TRBV5-8 combines with J gene TRBJ1-1, with 8 positions matching TRBD1. Sequences were obtained from PBMCs or T cells enriched from blood (not recorded which). The CDR3 protein is CASSKGQVGTEAFF. The DNA for the CDR3 is TGTGCCAGCAGCAAGGGACAGGTGGGGACTGAAGCTTTCTTT.